One T cell receptor beta chain is described in this entry. Its antigen is not identified. This entry is derived from a study of CD8+ T cells in alopecia areata. Specified treatment: oral pan-JAK inhibitor, 5-10 mg twice daily. Study-level results: Only one nonresponder was present, which leaves the link between baseline CD8+ expansion and response uncertain. Against the mouse data, patients shared TCRs less clearly, possibly for HLA reasons. Higher clonality and more expanded CD8+ clones appeared in lesional than normal scalp. The study found that many expanded lesional clones persisted in scalp and blood during tofacitinib.

cDNA serving as the sequencing template came from extracted, reverse transcribed RNA. Measured with immunoSEQ multiplex PCR; TCRdb has only the in-frame clones, and not every one. The data show approximately 210,000 clones, approximately 72% seen once. This CDR3 contains 13 residues. Germline V gene sequence: CDR1 SGDLS, CDR2 YYNGEE. V gave up 1 base and J gave up 10 bases, with 12 bases separating them. This rearrangement joins TRBV9 to TRBJ2-1; D remains ambiguous. The receptor was derived from a human donor with alopecia areata. Sequencing used CD4+ T cells sorted from blood, obtained at approximately week 45, from a patient treated with tofacitinib. CDR3 nucleotide sequence: TGTGCCAGCAGCGTACAAACACAGAGCGAGCAGTTCTTC. It translates to CASSVQTQSEQFF.